This T cell receptor beta chain appears in the sequencing data of a study of OX40 agonist ivuxolimab in advanced cancers. Produced via immunoSEQ multiplex PCR; TCRdb's table is partial and in-frame only. The sample has 25,000 to 35,000 clones, about 74% seen once. V was shortened by 6 bases and J by 8 bases, with 17 bases between the two germline ends. CDR1 and CDR2 (germline): MNHEY, SVGAGI. CDR3 length equals 15 residues. The source is an adult with an advanced solid tumor such as melanoma, head and neck, liver or kidney cancer. The sample here was CD4+ or CD8+ T cells sorted from blood, taken in a trial of the OX40 agonist ivuxolimab. The chain joins TRBV6-5 to TRBJ1-6; the D gene is possibly TRBD1 (5 bases). DNA of the CDR3: TGTGCCAGCAGCCCCAGACAGTTATCCTATTCACCCCTCCACTTT. As protein: CASSPRQLSYSPLHF.